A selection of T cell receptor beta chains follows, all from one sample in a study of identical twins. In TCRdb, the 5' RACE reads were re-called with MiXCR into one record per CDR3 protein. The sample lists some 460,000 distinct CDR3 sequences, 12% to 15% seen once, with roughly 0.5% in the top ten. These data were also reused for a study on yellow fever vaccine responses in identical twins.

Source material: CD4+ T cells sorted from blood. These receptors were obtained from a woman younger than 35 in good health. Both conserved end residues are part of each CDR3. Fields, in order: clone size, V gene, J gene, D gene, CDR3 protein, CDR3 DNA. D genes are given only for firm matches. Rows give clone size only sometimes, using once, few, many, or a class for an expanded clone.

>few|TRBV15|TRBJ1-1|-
CATSRDAGPGGLTARVTEAFF
TGTGCCACCAGCAGAGATGCCGGTCCCGGGGGCTTGACAGCGAGGGTCACTGAAGCTTTCTTT
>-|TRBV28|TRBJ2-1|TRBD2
CASGTSGRAKNEQFF
TGTGCCAGCGGAACTAGCGGGAGGGCTAAGAATGAGCAGTTCTTC
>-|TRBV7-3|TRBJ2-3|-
CASSLGEYTDTQYF
TGTGCCAGCAGCTTAGGGGAGTACACAGATACGCAGTATTTT
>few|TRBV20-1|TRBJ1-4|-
CSAPVGATNEKLFF
TGCAGTGCCCCCGTTGGGGCAACTAATGAAAAACTGTTTTTT
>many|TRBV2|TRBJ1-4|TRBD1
CASSRRQGSNEKLFF
TGTGCCAGCAGTAGAAGACAGGGCAGTAATGAAAAACTGTTTTTT
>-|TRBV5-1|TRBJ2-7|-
CASSDGLTYEQYF
TGCGCCAGCAGCGATGGACTTACCTACGAGCAGTACTTC
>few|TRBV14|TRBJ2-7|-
CASSQDPGFTYEQYF
TGTGCCAGCAGCCAAGATCCAGGGTTTACCTACGAGCAGTACTTC
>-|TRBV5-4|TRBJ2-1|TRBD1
CASSLRDRPYNEQFF
TGTGCCAGCAGCCTCCGGGACAGGCCATACAATGAGCAGTTCTTC
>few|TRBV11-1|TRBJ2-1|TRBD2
CASSLVGSGRVSYNEQFF
TGTGCCAGCAGCTTAGTCGGTAGCGGGAGGGTATCATACAATGAGCAGTTCTTC
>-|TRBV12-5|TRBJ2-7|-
CASCPRGDKTYEQYF
TGTGCTAGTTGCCCCAGGGGGGACAAGACCTACGAGCAGTACTTC
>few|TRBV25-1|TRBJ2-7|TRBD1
CASSEMGTGRIYEQYF
TGTGCCAGCAGTGAAATGGGGACAGGGAGGATCTACGAGCAGTACTTC
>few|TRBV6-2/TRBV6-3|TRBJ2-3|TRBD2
CASSYSLATDTQYF
TGTGCCAGCAGTTACTCACTAGCGACAGATACGCAGTATTTT
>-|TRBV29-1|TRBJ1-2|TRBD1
CSVSTGAGYTF
TGCAGCGTCTCGACAGGGGCCGGCTACACCTTC
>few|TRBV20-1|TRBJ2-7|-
CSAPRQTATYEQYF
TGCAGTGCACCCCGACAGACTGCTACTTACGAGCAGTACTTC
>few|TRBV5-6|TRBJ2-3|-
CASSPGLRGSPQYF
TGTGCCAGCAGCCCGGGACTCCGGGGGAGTCCGCAGTATTTT
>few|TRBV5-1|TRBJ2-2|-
CASSPVLGELFF
TGCGCCAGCAGCCCTGTCCTCGGGGAGCTGTTTTTT
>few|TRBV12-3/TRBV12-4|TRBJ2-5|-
CASSLGRPRETQYF
TGTGCCAGCAGTTTAGGCCGGCCCCGGGAGACCCAGTACTTC
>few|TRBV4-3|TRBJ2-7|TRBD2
CASSLGLAGVGHEQYF
TGCGCCAGCAGCCTTGGACTAGCGGGAGTTGGCCACGAGCAGTACTTC
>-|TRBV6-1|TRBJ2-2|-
CASRTGTGGTGELFF
TGTGCCAGCAGGACCGGGACGGGCGGGACCGGGGAGCTGTTTTTT
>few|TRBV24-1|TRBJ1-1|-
CATSFGGRAFF
TGTGCCACCAGTTTCGGGGGACGTGCTTTCTTT
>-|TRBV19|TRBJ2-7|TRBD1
CASSINYRGPDYEQYF
TGTGCCAGTAGTATCAATTACAGGGGGCCGGACTACGAGCAGTACTTC
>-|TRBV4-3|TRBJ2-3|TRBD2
CASSQDRLAGGPLSSDTQYF
TGCGCCAGCAGCCAAGATCGGCTAGCGGGGGGCCCCCTCTCCTCAGATACGCAGTATTTT
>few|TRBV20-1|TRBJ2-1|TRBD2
CSARGSGSGNEQFF
TGCAGTGCTAGGGGGAGCGGGAGCGGCAATGAGCAGTTCTTC
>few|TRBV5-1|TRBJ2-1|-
CASSLDPRSYNEQFF
TGCGCCAGCAGCTTGGACCCCCGCTCCTACAATGAGCAGTTCTTC
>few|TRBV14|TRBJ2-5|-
CASSQVGAPETQYF
TGTGCCAGCAGCCAAGTGGGAGCGCCGGAGACCCAGTACTTC
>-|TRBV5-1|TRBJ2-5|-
CASSLEGQGETQYF
TGCGCCAGCAGCTTGGAGGGCCAAGGGGAGACCCAGTACTTC
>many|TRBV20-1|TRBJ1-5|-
CSASGGEGQPQHF
TGCAGTGCTAGTGGGGGCGAGGGTCAGCCCCAGCATTTT
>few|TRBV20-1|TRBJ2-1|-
CSASLGGKGNEQFF
TGCAGTGCTAGCCTAGGCGGGAAGGGAAATGAGCAGTTCTTC